This passage covers 9 T cell receptor beta chains from one sample sequenced in a study of blood T cell repertoires in COVID-19. The protocol was immunoSEQ multiplex PCR, while the TCRdb copy is restricted to in-frame clones and leaves out a portion. This table holds hundreds of thousands of clones, 75% to 90% found once. The sequenced sample was PBMCs or T cells enriched from blood (not recorded which). The receptors were sampled from a man aged 18 to 29 who had recovered from COVID-19.

The gene calls are TRBV10-1 and TRBJ1-2; maybe TRBD1 (5 bases). Germline CDR1 and CDR2: WNHNN and SYGVQD (reference sequence). The CDR3 covers 15 residues. V was pared by 3 bases and J by 8 bases, with 19 bases between. The CDR3 sequence is CASSENRGSARGYTF. In nucleotides, the CDR3 is TGCGCCAGCAGTGAAAACCGGGGGAGCGCTAGAGGCTACACCTTC.

The V and J genes are TRBV7-6 and TRBJ2-1; no definite D call. The CDR3 contains 15 residues. The V end lost 2 bases, the J end lost 2 bases, and 10 bases lay between the germline ends. In germline, CDR1 is SGHVS, CDR2 FNYEAQ. DNA of the CDR3: TGTGCCAGCAGCTTACTGGGCTCTACCTACAATGAGCAGTTCTTC. Protein sequence: CASSLLGSTYNEQFF.

The J gene is TRBJ1-5, the V gene TRBV18; the match to TRBD1 covers 7 bases. This CDR3 has 14 amino acids. Trimming at V came to 3 bases and at J to 6 bases, leaving 5 bases not matched to a gene. CDR1 and CDR2 from the germline V gene are KGHSH and LQKENI. The CDR3 loop is CASSPRAGGQPQHF. CDR3 nucleotide sequence: TGTGCCAGCTCACCGCGCGCAGGGGGTCAGCCCCAGCATTTT.

The rearrangement uses TRBV6-5 and TRBJ2-7; possible D gene TRBD1, 5 bases. Trimming removed 0 bases from V and 0 bases from J, with 9 bases in between. CDR1 is MNHEY, CDR2 SVGAGI, per germline. The CDR3 covers 15 residues. DNA of the CDR3: TGTGCCAGCAGTTACTCCGTAAGGGGCTCCTACGAGCAGTACTTC. It specifies CASSYSVRGSYEQYF.

In its sample, this clone was seen once. The rearrangement joins TRBV3-1 (or the pseudogene TRBV3-2) to TRBJ2-5; 7 bases align to TRBD1. Trimming at V came to 1 base and at J to 5 bases, leaving 7 bases not matched to a gene. The CDR3 spans 15 residues. Germline lookup yields CDR1 LGHDT and CDR2 YNNKEL (reference sequence). The CDR3 here is CASSQGAGGRETQYF. In DNA, the CDR3 is TGTGCCAGCAGCCAAGGGGCAGGGGGAAGGGAGACCCAGTACTTC.

The sample holds one count of this clone. The chain carries TRBV10-1 and TRBJ1-1; maybe TRBD1 (6 bases). This CDR3 spans 13 amino acids. Trimming took 8 bases from V and 0 from J, leaving 10 bases between them. Germline CDR1 is WNHNN and CDR2 is SYGVQD (reference sequence). The CDR3 sequence: CASPRGMNTEAFF. CDR3 nucleotide sequence: TGCGCCAGCCCCAGGGGAATGAACACTGAAGCTTTCTTT.

The CDR3 DNA sequence: TGTGCCAGCAGCTTGGGGTCCGCGGGAGGGGGCAGTGAGCAGTTCTTC. Protein sequence: CASSLGSAGGGSEQFF. The V and J genes are TRBV7-2 and TRBJ2-1; 9 bases agree with TRBD2. The J segment lost 9 bases and the V segment lost 3 bases, leaving 12 bases of the junction unmatched. This CDR3 spans 16 amino acids. The germline gives CDR1 SGHTA, CDR2 FQGNSA.

This clone was found once. V is TRBV15 and J is TRBJ1-1, with D perhaps matching TRBD1 (6 bases). This CDR3 contains 14 residues. Trimming pared 2 bases from V and 10 bases from J, leaving 17 bases between. Germline-derived CDR1 and CDR2 are LNHNV and YYDKDF (reference sequence). The CDR3 is CATSRNSGEGLAFF. The DNA for the CDR3 is TGTGCCACCAGCAGAAACTCAGGGGAGGGGTTAGCTTTCTTT.

This clone showed up just once. The chain uses TRBV19 and TRBJ1-5; D is ambiguous. Germline values: CDR1 LNHDA, CDR2 SQIVND (reference sequence). V lost 7 bases to trimming and J lost 0 bases, with 13 bases between them. This CDR3 contains 15 residues. The CDR3 is CASIRSVDSNQPQHF. The CDR3 DNA reads TGTGCCAGTATTAGAAGCGTCGATAGCAATCAGCCCCAGCATTTT.